These 14 T cell receptor beta chains were sequenced from one sample in a study of tumor-infiltrating lymphocytes in localized non-small cell lung cancer. Using immunoSEQ multiplex PCR, the repertoire was profiled, and TCRdb retains in-frame clones only, with some absent. Of about 2,300 clones in the sample, 45% to 55% are singletons; the top ten hold 9.5% to 15%. Sequenced sample: uninvolved lung tissue not adjacent to the tumor. These TCRs come from a human donor with non-small cell lung cancer. Some clones in this sample may be carry-over from other donors' samples.

V and J are TRBV4-1 and TRBJ2-5; no firm D call. V was cut by 1 base and J by 4 bases, with 13 bases left in between. CDR3 length: 15 residues. Germline V gene sequence: CDR1 MGHRA, CDR2 YSYEKL. Written as DNA, the CDR3 is TGCGCCAGCAGCCAAGCTGAAAGAAGGGCAGAGACCCAGTACTTC. It specifies CASSQAERRAETQYF.

The table lists this clone with a few counts. The V call is TRBV14, the J call TRBJ1-2; possibly TRBD1 for D (6 bases). Germline values: CDR1 SGHDN, CDR2 FVKESK. The CDR3 is 12 amino acids. V was clipped by 3 bases and J by 7 bases, with 9 bases between them. This CDR3 is CASSQGTFGYTF. For the CDR3, the DNA is TGTGCCAGCAGCCAGGGGACATTTGGCTACACCTTC.

In this sample, this clone turned up a few times. This chain joins TRBV5-1 and TRBJ1-1; 9 nucleotides match TRBD1. This CDR3 has 15 amino acids. Germline V gene lookup returns CDR1 SGHRS and CDR2 YFSETQ. V lost 5 bases and J lost 3; bases outside the gene matches: 8. The CDR3 region has the DNA TGCGCCAGCAGAGTAGGTGGGACAGGGCACACTGAAGCTTTCTTT. Protein sequence: CASRVGGTGHTEAFF.

The chain links TRBV29-1 to TRBJ2-4; unclear D gene. This CDR3 spans 14 amino acids. Per germline, CDR1 SQVTM and CDR2 ANQGSEA. The ends were cut back, 2 bases at V and 8 bases at J, with 16 bases in the middle. The CDR3 region is CSVESATLPDIQYF. The CDR3 coding sequence is TGCAGCGTTGAAAGTGCTACTCTACCAGACATTCAGTACTTC.

This rearrangement joins TRBV6-1 to TRBJ2-7, with D possibly matching TRBD1 (5 bases). Trimming removed 11 bases at V and 0 bases at J, with 14 bases between. In germline, CDR1 is MNHNS, CDR2 SASEGT. The CDR3 spans 13 residues. CDR3 region: CALGQGSSYEQYF. The CDR3 region has the DNA TGTGCCCTGGGGCAAGGTAGCTCCTACGAGCAGTACTTC.

By frequency in the sample, this clone is large. The V and J genes are TRBV7-8 and TRBJ1-1, with 8 bases fitting TRBD1. V shed 0 bases, J shed 4 bases, and the junction held 10 bases outside the gene matches. The germline V gene encodes CDR1 SGHVS and CDR2 FQNEAQ. The CDR3 has 17 residues. In DNA, the CDR3 is TGTGCCAGCAGCTTAGCCCCAGGACAGGGTCGGGGCACTGAAGCTTTCTTT. Protein sequence: CASSLAPGQGRGTEAFF.

The chain uses TRBV14 and TRBJ1-2, with D unresolved. The CDR3 has 13 residues. Trimming removed 6 bases at V and 4 bases at J, with 12 bases between. CDR1 is SGHDN and CDR2 is FVKESK in the germline V gene. The DNA for the CDR3 is TGTGCCAGCAGTGGGGTTGGCGGCTATGGCTACACCTTC. Its protein is CASSGVGGYGYTF.

The table lists this clone with a few counts. The chain uses TRBV5-1 and TRBJ2-1; TRBD2 matches 11 bases. In germline, CDR1 is SGHRS, CDR2 YFSETQ. With 4 bases clipped from V and 6 bases from J, the junction kept 6 bases outside the gene matches. The CDR3 loop spans 15 amino acids. The DNA for the CDR3 is TGCGCCAGCAGCCACACTAGCGGGGGAACCAATGAGCAGTTCTTC. Translated, it gives CASSHTSGGTNEQFF.

Only a few counts were recorded for this clone. This chain connects TRBV6-5 to TRBJ1-1; unclear D gene. This CDR3 has 11 amino acids. The germline gives CDR1 MNHEY, CDR2 SVGAGI. V lost 8 bases and J lost 3, with 7 bases in between. CDR3 nucleotide sequence: TGTGCCAGCTCGGACGACACTGAAGCTTTCTTT. It encodes CASSDDTEAFF.

J is TRBJ2-7 and V is TRBV30, with D possibly matching TRBD1 (6 bases). The CDR3 runs 13 residues. V was trimmed by 5 bases and J by 3 bases, leaving 14 bases between them. The V gene's germline CDR1 is GTSNPN and CDR2 SVGIG (reference sequence). The CDR3 is CAWSRTDGYEQYF. The CDR3 DNA follows: TGTGCCTGGTCTAGGACAGACGGCTACGAGCAGTACTTC.

In its sample, this clone was seen a few times. The rearrangement links TRBV6-1 to TRBJ1-6; TRBD1 matches at 7 bases. This CDR3 spans 15 amino acids. V lost 6 bases, J lost 11 bases, and 13 bases stayed unmatched. Germline-derived CDR1 and CDR2 are MNHNS and SASEGT. For the CDR3, the DNA is TGTGCCAGCAGAGGGACCGACAGGGCCATTACACCCCTCCACTTT. Its protein product is CASRGTDRAITPLHF.

The rearrangement links TRBV29-1 to TRBJ1-1; D remains ambiguous. The germline V and J ends were trimmed by 3 bases and 7 bases, with 9 bases remaining between them. CDR1 and CDR2 (germline): SQVTM, ANQGSEA. This CDR3 has 11 residues. The CDR3 DNA reads TGCAGCGTTGATCAGAGGGTTGAAGCTTTCTTT. It encodes CSVDQRVEAFF.

The rearrangement links TRBV19 to TRBJ2-7; D assignment may be TRBD1 or TRBD2 (6 bases each). CDR3 length equals 11 residues. Per the germline V gene, CDR1 is LNHDA and CDR2 is SQIVND (reference sequence). Trimming stripped 6 bases from V and 12 bases from J, with 15 bases between. As DNA, the CDR3 is TGTGCCAGTAGATCGGGGGACATTACGTACTTC. This gives the protein CASRSGDITYF.

The chain recombines TRBV5-1 with TRBJ2-7; 11 nucleotides line up with TRBD2. The CDR3 has 15 residues. Germline trimming cut 1 base from V and 6 bases from J; bases unmatched to any gene: 6. CDR1 is SGHRS and CDR2 is YFSETQ in the germline V gene. The CDR3: CASSLTSGGTSEQYF. The CDR3 DNA sequence: TGCGCCAGCAGCTTGACTAGCGGGGGAACTAGCGAGCAGTACTTC.